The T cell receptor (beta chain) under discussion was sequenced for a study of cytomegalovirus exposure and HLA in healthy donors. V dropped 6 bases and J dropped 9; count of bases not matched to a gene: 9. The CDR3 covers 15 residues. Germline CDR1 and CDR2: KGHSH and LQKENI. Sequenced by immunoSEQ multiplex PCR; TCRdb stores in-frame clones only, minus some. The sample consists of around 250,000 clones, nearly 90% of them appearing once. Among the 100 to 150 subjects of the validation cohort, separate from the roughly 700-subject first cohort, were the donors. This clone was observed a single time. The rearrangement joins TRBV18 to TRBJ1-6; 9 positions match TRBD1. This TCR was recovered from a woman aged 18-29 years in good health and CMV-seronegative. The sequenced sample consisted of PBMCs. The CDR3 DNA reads TGTGCCAGCTCCCCCCGGGACAGGGAGTCTTCACCCCTCCACTTT. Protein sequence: CASSPRDRESSPLHF.